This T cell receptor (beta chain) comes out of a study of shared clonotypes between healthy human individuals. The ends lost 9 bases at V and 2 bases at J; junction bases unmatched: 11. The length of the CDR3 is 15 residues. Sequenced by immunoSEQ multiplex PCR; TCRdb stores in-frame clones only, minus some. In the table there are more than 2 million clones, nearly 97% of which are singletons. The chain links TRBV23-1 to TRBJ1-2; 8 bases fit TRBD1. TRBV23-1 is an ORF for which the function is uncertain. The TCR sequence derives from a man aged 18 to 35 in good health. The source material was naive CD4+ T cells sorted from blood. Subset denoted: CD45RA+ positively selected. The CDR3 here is CARSPPDRENYGYTF. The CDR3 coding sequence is TGCGCCAGATCACCTCCGGACAGGGAGAACTATGGCTACACCTTC.